This T cell receptor beta chain was observed in a study of blood T cell repertoires in COVID-19. Data came from immunoSEQ multiplex PCR; TCRdb stores just in-frame clones and leaves some out. Of roughly 360,000 clones in the sample, more than 65% are singletons; the top ten hold around 1%. Germline CDR1 reads MRHNA; CDR2 reads SNTAGT. This CDR3 spans 14 amino acids. V gave up 0 bases and J gave up 13 bases, with 18 bases separating them. The sample taken for sequencing was peripheral blood. This TCR was sampled from a human donor with acute or convalescent COVID-19. The donor label of this sample is uncertain. The rearrangement joins TRBV6-4 to TRBJ1-2; no clear D. Written as DNA, the CDR3 is TGTGCCAGCAGTGACTCGATCGCCGCTCCATCTACCACCTTC. It yields the protein CASSDSIAAPSTTF.